These 9 T cell receptor beta chains were sequenced from one sample in a study of beta chain features in type 1 diabetes. Whole-study results and caveats: Within each of all four CD4+ subsets, Type 1 diabetes patients had TCRB CDR3s that were moderately but significantly shorter.

Reverse transcription of all isolated RNA meant that expressed TCRB transcripts were sequenced. TCRdb's table, derived via immunoSEQ multiplex PCR, lists solely in-frame clones and lacks some. The profile shows 95,000 to 150,000 clones, approximately 16% of them singletons. No cognate antigen is known for these TCRs. Sequencing was carried out using central memory CD4+ T cells from blood. These TCRs come from a man aged 30 to 39 with type 1 diabetes.

The CDR3 DNA reads as TGTGCCAGCAGCGTATTTCGGGACAATGAGCAGTTCTTC. It specifies CASSVFRDNEQFF. The chain employs TRBV9 and TRBJ2-1; D unresolved. With 1 base removed from V and 5 bases from J, the gap between germline ends came to 7 bases. The germline V gene encodes CDR1 SGDLS and CDR2 YYNGEE. This CDR3 comprises 13 residues. Full variable domain (missing parts from reference TRBV9 and TRBJ2-1): DSGVTQTPKHLITATGQRVTLRCSPRSGDLSVYWYQQSLDQGLQFLIQYYNGEERAKGNILERFSAQQFPDLHSELNLSSLELGDSALYFCASSVFRDNEQFFGPGTRLTVL.

This clone has only one observation. This sequence joins TRBV9 and TRBJ2-7, with a tentative D call TRBD2 (6 bases). V lost 4 bases, J lost 4 bases, and 21 bases lay in between. CDR1 and CDR2 from the germline V gene are SGDLS and YYNGEE. The CDR3 totals 16 residues. CDR3 in DNA: TGTGCCAGCAGCCCACAGGCAGGCGGGATTGGTTACGAGCAGTACTTC. Residues: CASSPQAGGIGYEQYF.

The gene calls are TRBV6-5 and TRBJ2-3, with 7 bases fitting TRBD1. The V and J ends lost 4 bases and 6 bases, in that order; junction bases with no gene match: 10. CDR3 length: 15 residues. Germline CDR1 reads MNHEY; CDR2 reads SVGAGI. CDR3 region: CASSFGQASGDTQYF. Here the CDR3 DNA reads TGTGCCAGCAGTTTCGGACAGGCCTCAGGGGATACGCAGTATTTT.

The rearrangement joins TRBV2 to TRBJ2-7, with 10 bases identical to TRBD1. V dropped 6 bases and J dropped 6; count of bases not matched to a gene: 8. The CDR3 is 14 residues long. CDR1 is SNHLY, CDR2 FYNNEI, per germline. CDR3 protein: CASRPGTGDPEQYF. CDR3 coding DNA: TGTGCCAGCAGGCCCGGGACAGGGGATCCCGAGCAGTACTTC.

Concerning this clone: A read error may account for a junction end that differs from germline. The chain couples TRBV30 to TRBJ1-2, with D uncertain. The CDR3 spans 11 residues. CDR1 and CDR2 from the germline V gene are GTSNPN and SVGIG (reference sequence). The CDR3 region has the DNA TGTGCCGGGAGTAGCCGTCATCGCTACACCTTC. Translating it yields CAGSSRHRYTF.

The CDR3 coding sequence is TGTGCCAGCAGCTCCCAATTGAGCGACTATGGCTACACCTTC. This translates into CASSSQLSDYGYTF. This chain connects TRBV7-9 to TRBJ1-2; D is uncertain. The germline gives CDR1 SEHNR, CDR2 FQNEAQ (reference sequence). Trimming removed 4 bases from V and 3 bases from J, with 12 bases in between. This CDR3 contains 14 residues. The complete variable domain, with remaining parts taken from reference TRBV7-9 and TRBJ1-2, reads DTGVSQNPRHKITKRGQNVTFRCDPISEHNRLYWYRQTLGQGPEFLTYFQNEAQLEKSRLLSDRFSAERPKGSFSTLEIQRTEQGDSAMYLCASSSQLSDYGYTFGSGTRLTVV.

The chain is built from TRBV4-3 and TRBJ1-5; 8 positions agree with TRBD1. Germline CDR1 LGHNA, CDR2 YSLEER. The CDR3 is made up of 15 amino acids. V was pared by 6 bases and J by 2 bases, with 6 bases of the junction left unmatched. The CDR3 loop reads CASSPGTGRNQPQHF. CDR3 DNA sequence: TGCGCCAGCAGTCCCGGGACAGGACGCAATCAGCCCCAGCATTTT.

The chain employs TRBV18 and TRBJ2-6, with a weak D call TRBD1 (6 bases). CDR3 length equals 18 residues. V lost 4 bases and J 4 bases, leaving 20 bases between the germline ends. Per the germline V gene, CDR1 is KGHSH and CDR2 is LQKENI. The CDR3 loop reads CASSLRAQGTTGANVLTF. Here the CDR3 DNA reads TGTGCCAGCTCACTGCGGGCCCAAGGGACAACCGGGGCCAACGTCCTGACTTTC.

There are a few counts of this clone. The chain joins TRBV7-8 to TRBJ2-7; 7 bases agree with TRBD1. This CDR3 has 14 amino acids. The junction had 7 bases not matched to a gene; V was cut back by 5 bases and J by 3 bases. CDR1 is SGHVS, CDR2 FQNEAQ, per germline. In DNA form, the CDR3 reads TGTGCCAGCAGCAAGACAGGGAGCGGCTACGAGCAGTACTTC. This codes for CASSKTGSGYEQYF.